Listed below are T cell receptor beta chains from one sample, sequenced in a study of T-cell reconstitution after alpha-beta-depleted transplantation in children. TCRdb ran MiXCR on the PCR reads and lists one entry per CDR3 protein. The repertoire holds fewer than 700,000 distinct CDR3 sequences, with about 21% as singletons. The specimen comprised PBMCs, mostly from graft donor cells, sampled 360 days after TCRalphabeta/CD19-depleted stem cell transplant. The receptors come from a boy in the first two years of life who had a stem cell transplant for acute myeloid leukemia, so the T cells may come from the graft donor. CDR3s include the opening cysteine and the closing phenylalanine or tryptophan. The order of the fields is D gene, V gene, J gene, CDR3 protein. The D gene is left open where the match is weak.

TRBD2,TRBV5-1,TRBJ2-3,CASSPLAGGRVDTQYF
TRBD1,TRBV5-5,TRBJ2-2,CASSFGQGATGELFF
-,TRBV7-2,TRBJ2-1,CASSLSKLGEQFF
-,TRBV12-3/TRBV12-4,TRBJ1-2,CAEGSQRAYGYTF
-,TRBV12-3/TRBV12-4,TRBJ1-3,CASSLDPLSSGNTIYF
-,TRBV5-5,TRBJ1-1,CATRREWLNTEAFF
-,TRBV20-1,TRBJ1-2,CSALQTVGYTF
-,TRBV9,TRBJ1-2,CASSVGWTVYGYTF
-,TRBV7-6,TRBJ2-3,CASSLNPLTDTQYF
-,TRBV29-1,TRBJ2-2,CSVEKLTGELFF